Listed below are T cell receptor beta chains from one sample, sequenced in a study of blood T cell repertoires in COVID-19. The data were produced by immunoSEQ multiplex PCR, yet TCRdb's version contains in-frame clones alone and is incomplete. The table includes tens of thousands of clones, roughly nine tenths detected once. Sequencing input: peripheral blood. The source is a human donor in a cohort sampled during active COVID-19. Both conserved end residues are part of each CDR3. The D gene is left open where the match is weak. Clone size, where shown, is once, few, many, or a class for clones that have expanded.

j_call,clone_size,cdr3_length,d_call,v_call,cdr3_nt,cdr3_aa
TRBJ2-2,.,15,.,TRBV19,TGTGCCAGTAGGGATAGGGGGGGAGACGCCGGGGAGCTGTTTTTT,CASRDRGGDAGELFF
TRBJ1-4,.,13,.,TRBV5-1,TGCGCCAGCAGCCAGTGGACAGATGAAAAACTGTTTTTT,CASSQWTDEKLFF
TRBJ1-4,.,15,.,TRBV5-1,TGCGCCAGCAGCCTCTTGGGAGCGGCGGGCGAAAAACTGTTTTTT,CASSLLGAAGEKLFF
TRBJ1-5,.,13,.,TRBV6-2/TRBV6-3,TGTGCCAGCACCCCTAGGGGCTGGCAGCCCCAGCATTTT,CASTPRGWQPQHF
TRBJ1-5,.,17,.,TRBV18,TGTGCCAGCTCACCAGTGGAGGGGATGGGGAGCAATCAGCCCCAGCATTTT,CASSPVEGMGSNQPQHF
TRBJ1-2,.,13,TRBD1,TRBV11-3,TGTGCCAGCAGCTCCGGGACAGGGGTTGGCTACACCTTC,CASSSGTGVGYTF
TRBJ1-2,.,17,.,TRBV24-1,TGTGCCACCAGTGACCCGGGGAGAGGCCGAGCTAACTATGGCTACACCTTC,CATSDPGRGRANYGYTF
TRBJ1-3,.,17,TRBD1,TRBV11-2,TGTGCCAGCAGCCTCCAATCGACAGGGCAAATAGGAAACACCATATATTTT,CASSLQSTGQIGNTIYF
TRBJ1-3,.,14,TRBD1,TRBV19,TGTGCCAGTAGTACACAGGGGGCGCGGAACACCATATATTTT,CASSTQGARNTIYF
TRBJ1-2,once,12,.,TRBV6-5,TGTGCCAGCATCCCAGGAAACTATGGCTACACCTTC,CASIPGNYGYTF
TRBJ1-2,.,15,.,TRBV10-3,TGTGCCATCAGTGAGATTTTGACCCCGGAGGCTGGCTACACCTTC,CAISEILTPEAGYTF
TRBJ1-4,few,14,.,TRBV7-9,TGTGCCAGCAGCTCTTGGGACATTTCTGAAAAACTGTTTTTT,CASSSWDISEKLFF
TRBJ2-3,.,13,TRBD2,TRBV19,TGTGCCAGTAGTCGAAGCGGGGGAGATACGCAGTATTTT,CASSRSGGDTQYF
TRBJ1-1,once,14,.,TRBV29-1,TGCAGCGTTGTGGGGGGTGAGTTGAACACTGAAGCTTTCTTT,CSVVGGELNTEAFF
TRBJ2-3,.,12,.,TRBV9,TGTGCCAGCAGCGGAGGGTTAGATACGCAGTATTTT,CASSGGLDTQYF
TRBJ1-1,.,17,TRBD1,TRBV19,TGTGCCAGTAGTATTCTACGACAGGGTGGGGGGAACACTGAAGCTTTCTTT,CASSILRQGGGNTEAFF
TRBJ1-4,.,15,TRBD1,TRBV19,TGTGCCAGCAAAAACACCGGGACAGGGAATGAAAAACTGTTTTTT,CASKNTGTGNEKLFF
TRBJ1-1,.,14,TRBD1,TRBV6-2/TRBV6-3,TGTGCCAGCAGCCCCGACAGGGTGAACACTGAAGCTTTCTTT,CASSPDRVNTEAFF
TRBJ2-5,once,13,.,TRBV12-3/TRBV12-4,TGTGCCAGCACCAGGGACACGCAAGAGACCCAGTACTTC,CASTRDTQETQYF
TRBJ2-5,.,12,.,TRBV5-1,TGCGCCAGCAGCTTGGGCCCGGGAGTGGGGTACTTC,CASSLGPGVGYF
TRBJ2-1,.,14,.,TRBV24-1,TGTGCCACCAGTGATGGCAATTCCTACAATGAGCAGTTCTTC,CATSDGNSYNEQFF
TRBJ1-3,.,13,TRBD1,TRBV2,TGTGCCAGCAGGACAGGGACTGGAAACACCATATATTTT,CASRTGTGNTIYF
TRBJ2-2,.,14,.,TRBV4-3,TGCGCCAGCAGCCAAGGGGCGGGCACCGGGGAGCTGTTTTTT,CASSQGAGTGELFF
TRBJ2-5,.,16,TRBD1,TRBV19,TGTGCCAGTAGTATTCCGGGACAGGGGGCTGGAGAGACCCAGTACTTC,CASSIPGQGAGETQYF
TRBJ1-1,.,16,.,TRBV9,TGTGCCAGCAGCGGCCGGACTACGGGGGGGACCACTGAAGCTTTCTTT,CASSGRTTGGTTEAFF
TRBJ1-4,.,14,.,TRBV7-9,TGTGCCAGCAGCTCGTTCACCGCTAGTGAAAAACTGTTTTTT,CASSSFTASEKLFF
TRBJ2-1,.,17,TRBD2,TRBV4-2,TGTGCCAGCAGCCCAAAGCCTAGCGGGGGGGACTACAATGAGCAGTTCTTC,CASSPKPSGGDYNEQFF
TRBJ1-2,.,15,.,TRBV24-1,TGTGCCACCAGTGCCGGGCAGACAGCAGGCTATGGCTACACCTTC,CATSAGQTAGYGYTF
TRBJ1-1,.,13,TRBD1,TRBV4-2,TGTGCCAGTGAGGGACAGGTGAACACTGAAGCTTTCTTT,CASEGQVNTEAFF
TRBJ2-1,.,13,TRBD2,TRBV15,TGTGCCACCAGCTTCCACGGGGGGAATGAGCAGTTCTTC,CATSFHGGNEQFF
TRBJ1-5,once,8,.,TRBV21-1,TGTGCCAGCAGCACTTCGCATTTT,CASSTSHF
TRBJ1-2,.,14,.,TRBV5-1,TGCGCCAGCAGCTTGGAGAGTGCGAACTATGGCTACACCTTC,CASSLESANYGYTF
TRBJ1-2,.,16,.,TRBV3-1/TRBV3-2,TGTGCCAGCAGCCAAGTCATTCGGGACGTCGGGAGAGGCTACACCTTC,CASSQVIRDVGRGYTF
TRBJ1-1,.,19,TRBD1,TRBV4-1,TGCGCCAGCAGCCAAGTAAAGTTCTGGACAGGGAAAATAAACACTGAAGCTTTCTTT,CASSQVKFWTGKINTEAFF
TRBJ2-1,.,16,TRBD1,TRBV3-1/TRBV3-2,TGTGCCAGCAGTCTATTAAGACAGGGCCCCTACAATGAGCAGTTCTTC,CASSLLRQGPYNEQFF
TRBJ1-1,.,13,.,TRBV6-6,TGTGCCAGCACCCAGGGGAGTTACACTGAAGCTTTCTTT,CASTQGSYTEAFF
TRBJ1-2,.,11,.,TRBV20-1,TGCAGTGCTAGAGAAGCTAGTGGCTACACCTTC,CSAREASGYTF
TRBJ2-1,.,14,.,TRBV21-1,TGTGCCAGCAGCGCCGACAGGGGGCAACGTGAGCAGTTCTTC,CASSADRGQREQFF
TRBJ2-2,.,13,.,TRBV10-3,TGTGCCATCAGTGATGACAGGACCGGGGAGCTGTTTTTT,CAISDDRTGELFF
TRBJ1-2,.,15,.,TRBV4-1,TGCGCCAGCAGCCAAGGGACAGCCCTAAACTATGGCTACACCTTC,CASSQGTALNYGYTF
TRBJ1-4,.,13,.,TRBV19,TGTGCCAGCCAACAGATATATAATGAAAAACTGTTTTTT,CASQQIYNEKLFF
TRBJ1-1,.,15,.,TRBV7-9,TGTGCCAGCAGCTTAAGTATGCCGTCGGACACTGAAGCTTTCTTT,CASSLSMPSDTEAFF
TRBJ2-1,.,15,TRBD2,TRBV9,TGTGCCAGCAGCGAGGGACTAGCGTCCTACAATGAGCAGTTCTTC,CASSEGLASYNEQFF
TRBJ1-6,.,17,TRBD1,TRBV11-3,TGTGCCAGCAGTCTTAGAGTTCGGGACAGGTCAAATTCACCCCTCCACTTT,CASSLRVRDRSNSPLHF
TRBJ1-5,.,15,.,TRBV19,TGTGCCAGTAGTATGTCAGAGCGGATCAATCAGCCCCAGCATTTT,CASSMSERINQPQHF
TRBJ1-4,.,18,.,TRBV25-1,TGTGCCAGCAGTGATCTGCGGGTTATCGGGGGGGAAAATGAAAAACTGTTTTTT,CASSDLRVIGGENEKLFF
TRBJ2-1,.,13,TRBD1,TRBV14,TGTGCCAGCAGCCAAGATCTGGACAGGGCCCCGTTCTTC,CASSQDLDRAPFF
TRBJ1-4,.,14,TRBD1,TRBV7-9,TGTGCCAGCAGCCAGGGACAGACTAATGAAAAACTGTTTTTT,CASSQGQTNEKLFF
TRBJ2-1,.,12,.,TRBV28,TGTGCCAGCAAGGGGACGGGAGACTGGGGGTTCTTC,CASKGTGDWGFF
TRBJ2-2,.,15,.,TRBV11-3,TGTGCCAGCAGCCGTCCCAAGCGAGGCACCGGGGAGCTGTTTTTT,CASSRPKRGTGELFF
TRBJ2-5,.,12,.,TRBV6-1,TGTGCCAGCAGTGAACCTCCAGGCACCCAGTACTTC,CASSEPPGTQYF
TRBJ1-1,.,14,.,TRBV9,TGTGCCAGCAGCGTAGGTGTTCAGAACACTGAAGCTTTCTTT,CASSVGVQNTEAFF
TRBJ1-1,.,12,.,TRBV25-1,TGTGCCAGCGAGAACAGGGACACTGAAGCTTTCTTT,CASENRDTEAFF
TRBJ1-1,.,14,TRBD1,TRBV7-8,TGTGCCAGCAGCTATACGACAGGGAAGACTGAAGCTTTCTTT,CASSYTTGKTEAFF
TRBJ1-1,.,15,TRBD1,TRBV2,TGTGCCAGCAGATTCCAGAGACAGGGTGACACTGAAGCTTTCTTT,CASRFQRQGDTEAFF